The clone carrying this T cell receptor beta chain was seen a few times. RNA transcripts served as the template for amplifying TCR beta CDR3 regions. The TCR CDR3 was amplified in a first-round RT-PCR using the HTBI primer set. MiXCR was run by TCRdb on the multiplex PCR reads, yielding one entry per CDR3 protein. The profile covers about 300,000 distinct CDR3 sequences, with roughly an eighth appearing a single time and roughly 8.2% taken by the ten largest. Patients showing uncontrolled infection, other autoimmune disease, pregnancy or lactation were ineligible. Thyroid ultrasound and orbital computed tomography, with clinical symptoms and serum thyroxine and TRAb, informed diagnoses. This entry is derived from a study of T cells in Graves' hyperthyroidism and ophthalmopathy. V dropped 5 bases and J dropped 2 bases, with 19 bases sitting between them. The CDR3 is 17 amino acids. Germline V gives CDR1 LNHNV, CDR2 YYDKDF (reference sequence).

The sequencing sample was made of blood. This receptor was identified in a woman in her 40s with Graves' hyperthyroidism. The V call is TRBV15, the J call TRBJ1-3; D call uncertain. CDR3 amino acids: CATSGIPREVAGNTIYF. The CDR3 nucleotides are TGTGCCACCAGCGGTATCCCGAGGGAAGTTGCTGGAAACACCATATATTTT.